This T cell receptor beta chain derives from a study of cytomegalovirus exposure and HLA in healthy donors. It was with 60 Vbeta and 13 Jbeta primers that the PCR ran. Repertoires were generated with immunoSEQ multiplex PCR, while TCRdb's copy carries only in-frame clones and drops some. The sample carries around 110,000 clones, 81% recorded once. Germline V gene data show CDR1 as SNHLY and CDR2 as FYNNEI. The CDR3 is 15 residues long. Trimming at V came to 4 bases and at J to 5 bases, leaving 7 bases not matched to a gene. The clonotype comes from a woman in her 30s in good health and CMV-seronegative. V and J are TRBV2 and TRBJ2-7; 11 bases are a match to TRBD1. The material sequenced was PBMCs. The CDR3 spells CASSAMGQGVDEQYF. CDR3 sequence (DNA): TGTGCCAGCAGTGCAATGGGACAGGGGGTAGACGAGCAGTACTTC.